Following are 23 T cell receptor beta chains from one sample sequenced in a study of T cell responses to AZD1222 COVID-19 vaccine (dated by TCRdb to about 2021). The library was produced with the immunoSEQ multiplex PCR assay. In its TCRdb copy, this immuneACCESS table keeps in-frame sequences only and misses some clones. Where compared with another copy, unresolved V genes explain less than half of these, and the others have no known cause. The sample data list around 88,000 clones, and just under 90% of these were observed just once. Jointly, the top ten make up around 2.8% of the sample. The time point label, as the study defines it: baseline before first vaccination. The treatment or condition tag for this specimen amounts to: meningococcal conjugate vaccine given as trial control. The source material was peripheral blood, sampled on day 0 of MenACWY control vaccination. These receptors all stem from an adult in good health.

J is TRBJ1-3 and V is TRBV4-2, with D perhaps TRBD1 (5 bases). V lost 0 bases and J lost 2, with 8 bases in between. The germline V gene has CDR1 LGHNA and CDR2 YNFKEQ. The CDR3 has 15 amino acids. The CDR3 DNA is TGTGCCAGCAGCCAAGACGCAGGGACTGGAAACACCATATATTTT. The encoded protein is CASSQDAGTGNTIYF.

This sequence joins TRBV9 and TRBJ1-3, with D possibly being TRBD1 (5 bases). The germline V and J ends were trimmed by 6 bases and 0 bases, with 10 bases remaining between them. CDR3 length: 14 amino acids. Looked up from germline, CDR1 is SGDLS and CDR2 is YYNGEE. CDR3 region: CASTGTSSGNTIYF. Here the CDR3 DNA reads TGTGCCAGCACCGGGACCTCCTCTGGAAACACCATATATTTT. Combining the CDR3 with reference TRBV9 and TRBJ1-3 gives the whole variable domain DSGVTQTPKHLITATGQRVTLRCSPRSGDLSVYWYQQSLDQGLQFLIQYYNGEERAKGNILERFSAQQFPDLHSELNLSSLELGDSALYFCASTGTSSGNTIYFGEGSWLTVV.

CDR3 loop: CASSYGSGAGNQPQHF. The CDR3 coding sequence is TGTGCCAGCAGTTACGGGTCGGGGGCTGGCAATCAGCCCCAGCATTTT. The rearrangement uses TRBV6-2 or TRBV6-3 and TRBJ1-5; tentatively, D is TRBD1 (6 bases). There are 16 residues in the CDR3. Between the trimmed V and J ends, which lost 2 bases and 2 bases, there was a span of 13 bases. The germline gives CDR1 MNHEY, CDR2 SVGEGT.

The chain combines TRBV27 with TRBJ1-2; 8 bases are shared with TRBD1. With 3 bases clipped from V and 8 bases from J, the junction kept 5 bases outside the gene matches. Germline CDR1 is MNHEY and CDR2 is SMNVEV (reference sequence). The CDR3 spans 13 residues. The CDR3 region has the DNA TGTGCCAGCAGTTTGGGACAGGCCGGCGGCTACACCTTC. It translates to CASSLGQAGGYTF.

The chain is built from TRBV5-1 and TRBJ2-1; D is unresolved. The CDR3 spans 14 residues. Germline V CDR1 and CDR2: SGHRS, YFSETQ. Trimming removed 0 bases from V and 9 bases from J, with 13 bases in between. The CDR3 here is CASSLGDALTEQFF. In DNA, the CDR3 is TGCGCCAGCAGCTTGGGAGACGCCCTAACTGAGCAGTTCTTC.

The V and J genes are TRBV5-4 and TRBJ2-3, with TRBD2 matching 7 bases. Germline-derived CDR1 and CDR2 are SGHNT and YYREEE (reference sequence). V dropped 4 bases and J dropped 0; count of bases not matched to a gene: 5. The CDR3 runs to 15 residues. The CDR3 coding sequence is TGTGCCAGCAGCCTAGCGGCCAGAAGCACAGATACGCAGTATTTT. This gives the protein CASSLAARSTDTQYF. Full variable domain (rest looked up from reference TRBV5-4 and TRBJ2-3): ETGVTQSPTHLIKTRGQQVTLRCSSQSGHNTVSWYQQALGQGPQFIFQYYREEENGRGNFPPRFSGLQFPNYSSELNVNALELDDSALYLCASSLAARSTDTQYFGPGTRLTVL.

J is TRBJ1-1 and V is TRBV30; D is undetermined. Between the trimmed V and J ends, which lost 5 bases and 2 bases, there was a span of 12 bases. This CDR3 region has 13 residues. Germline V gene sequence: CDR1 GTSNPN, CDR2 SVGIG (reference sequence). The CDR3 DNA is TGTGCCTGGTCTATTACCTTAAACACTGAAGCTTTCTTT. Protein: CAWSITLNTEAFF.

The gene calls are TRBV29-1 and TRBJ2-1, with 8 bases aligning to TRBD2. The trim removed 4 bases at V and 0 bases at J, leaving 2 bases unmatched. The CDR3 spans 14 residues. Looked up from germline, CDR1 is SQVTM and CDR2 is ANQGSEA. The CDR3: CSVAGGASYNEQFF. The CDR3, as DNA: TGCAGCGTTGCCGGGGGGGCCTCCTACAATGAGCAGTTCTTC.

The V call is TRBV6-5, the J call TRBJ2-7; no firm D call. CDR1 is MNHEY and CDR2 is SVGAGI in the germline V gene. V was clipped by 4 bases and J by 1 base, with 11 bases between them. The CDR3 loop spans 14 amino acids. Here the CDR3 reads CASSSRASSYEQYF. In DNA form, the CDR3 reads TGTGCCAGCAGTTCCCGGGCCTCATCCTACGAGCAGTACTTC.

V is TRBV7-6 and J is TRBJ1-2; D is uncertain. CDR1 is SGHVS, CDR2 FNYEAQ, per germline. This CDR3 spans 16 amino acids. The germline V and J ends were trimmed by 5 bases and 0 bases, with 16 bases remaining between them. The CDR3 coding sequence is TGTGCCAGCAGCCCCTCTGTCATGTCAGCTAACTATGGCTACACCTTC. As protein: CASSPSVMSANYGYTF. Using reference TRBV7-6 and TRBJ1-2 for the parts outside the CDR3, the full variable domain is GAGVSQSPRYKVTKRGQDVALRCDPISGHVSLYWYRQALGQGPEFLTYFNYEAQQDKSGLPNDRFSAERPEGSISTLTIQRTEQRDSAMYRCASSPSVMSANYGYTFGSGTRLTVV.

CDR3 loop: CASSPIQGEVGSPLHF. CDR3 bases: TGTGCCAGCAGCCCGATCCAGGGTGAGGTTGGTTCACCCCTCCACTTT. V usage is TRBV11-2 and J usage is TRBJ1-6; D might be TRBD1 (5 bases). Trimming left V 5 bases short and J 9 bases short, with 20 bases between. The CDR3 runs 16 residues. The germline V gene encodes CDR1 SGHAT and CDR2 FQNNGV.

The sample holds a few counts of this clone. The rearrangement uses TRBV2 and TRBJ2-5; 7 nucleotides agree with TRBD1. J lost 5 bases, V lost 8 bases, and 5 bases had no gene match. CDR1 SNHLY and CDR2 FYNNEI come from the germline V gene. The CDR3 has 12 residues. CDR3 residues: CASGGQKETQYF. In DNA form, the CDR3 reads TGTGCCAGCGGGGGACAGAAGGAGACCCAGTACTTC.

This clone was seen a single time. For the CDR3, the DNA is TGCGCCAGCAGCCCCCGGGGTAGCGGGGGGTCCGAGACCCAGTACTTC. This encodes CASSPRGSGGSETQYF. This chain joins TRBV5-1 and TRBJ2-5; 10 bases agree with TRBD2. Per the germline V gene, CDR1 is SGHRS and CDR2 is YFSETQ. This CDR3 comprises 16 residues. V lost 4 bases and J lost 5; bases outside the gene matches: 11.

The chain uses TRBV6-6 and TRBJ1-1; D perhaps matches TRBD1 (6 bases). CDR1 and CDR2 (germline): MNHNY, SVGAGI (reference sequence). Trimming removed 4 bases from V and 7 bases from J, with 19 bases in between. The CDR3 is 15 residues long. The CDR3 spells CASSSGTSKRFEAFF. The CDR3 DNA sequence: TGTGCCAGCAGTTCCGGGACAAGTAAACGCTTTGAAGCTTTCTTT.

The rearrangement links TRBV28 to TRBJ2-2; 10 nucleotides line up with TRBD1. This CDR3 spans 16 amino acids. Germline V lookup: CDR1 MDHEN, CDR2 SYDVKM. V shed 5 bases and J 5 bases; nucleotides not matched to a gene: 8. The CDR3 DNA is TGTGCCAGCAGTGGGACAGGGGAGGTCTTGACCGGGGAGCTGTTTTTT. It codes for CASSGTGEVLTGELFF.

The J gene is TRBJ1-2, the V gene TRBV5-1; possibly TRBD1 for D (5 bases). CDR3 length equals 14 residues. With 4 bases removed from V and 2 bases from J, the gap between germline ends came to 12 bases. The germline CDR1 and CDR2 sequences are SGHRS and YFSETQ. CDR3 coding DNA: TGCGCCAGCAGCGCAGGACAAATGAACTATGGCTACACCTTC. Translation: CASSAGQMNYGYTF.

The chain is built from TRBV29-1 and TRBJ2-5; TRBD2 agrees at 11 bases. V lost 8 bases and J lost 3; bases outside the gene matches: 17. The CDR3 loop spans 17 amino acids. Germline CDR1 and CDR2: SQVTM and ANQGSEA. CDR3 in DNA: TGCAGCCTAACCTTGAAACTAGCGGGGGACCTCAAAGAGACCCAGTACTTC. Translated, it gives CSLTLKLAGDLKETQYF.

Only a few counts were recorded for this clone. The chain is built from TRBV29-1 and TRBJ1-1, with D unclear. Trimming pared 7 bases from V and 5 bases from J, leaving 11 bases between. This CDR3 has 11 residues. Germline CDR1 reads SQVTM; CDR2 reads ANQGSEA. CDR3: CSAVFGTEAFF. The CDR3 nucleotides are TGCAGCGCCGTGTTCGGGACTGAAGCTTTCTTT.

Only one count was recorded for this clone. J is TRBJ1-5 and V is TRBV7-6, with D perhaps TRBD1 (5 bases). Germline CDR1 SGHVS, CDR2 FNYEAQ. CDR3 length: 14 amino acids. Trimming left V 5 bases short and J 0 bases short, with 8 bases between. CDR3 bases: TGTGCCAGCAGCGGCGGGGCTAGCAATCAGCCCCAGCATTTT. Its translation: CASSGGASNQPQHF.

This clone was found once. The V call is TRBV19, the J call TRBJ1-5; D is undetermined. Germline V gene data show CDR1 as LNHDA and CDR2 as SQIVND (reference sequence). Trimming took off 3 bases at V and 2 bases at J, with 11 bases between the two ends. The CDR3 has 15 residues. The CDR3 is CASSIASLGNQPQHF. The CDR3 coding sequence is TGTGCCAGTAGTATTGCCAGTCTCGGCAATCAGCCCCAGCATTTT.

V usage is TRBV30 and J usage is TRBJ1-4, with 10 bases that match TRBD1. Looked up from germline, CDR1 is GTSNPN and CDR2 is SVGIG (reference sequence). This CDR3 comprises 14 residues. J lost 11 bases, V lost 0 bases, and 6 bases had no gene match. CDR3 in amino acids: CAWSVGTGAGKLFF. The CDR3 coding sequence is TGTGCCTGGAGTGTAGGGACAGGGGCGGGTAAACTGTTTTTT.

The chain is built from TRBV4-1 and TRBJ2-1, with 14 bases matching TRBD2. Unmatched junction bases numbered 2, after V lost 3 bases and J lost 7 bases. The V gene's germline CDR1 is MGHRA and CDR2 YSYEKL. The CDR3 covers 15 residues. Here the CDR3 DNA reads TGCGCCAGCAGCCAGGGACTAGCGGGGGAAAATGAGCAGTTCTTC. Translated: CASSQGLAGENEQFF.

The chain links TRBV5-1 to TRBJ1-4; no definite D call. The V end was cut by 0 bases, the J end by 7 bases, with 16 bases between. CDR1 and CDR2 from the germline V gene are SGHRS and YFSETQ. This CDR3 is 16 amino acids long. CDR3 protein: CASSLEPITQTEKLFF. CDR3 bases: TGCGCCAGCAGCTTGGAGCCCATAACTCAGACTGAAAAACTGTTTTTT. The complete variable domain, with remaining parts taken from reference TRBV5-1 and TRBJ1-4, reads KAGVTQTPRYLIKTRGQQVTLSCSPISGHRSVSWYQQTPGQGLQFLFEYFSETQRNKGNFPGRFSGRQFSNSRSEMNVSTLELGDSALYLCASSLEPITQTEKLFFGSGTQLSVL.